This record covers a single TCR beta chain. The entry originates in a study of blood T cell repertoires in COVID-19. About the research overall: The United States, Italy and Spain provided the acute and convalescent COVID-19 samples. Sample material is recorded as cDNA or gDNA derived from T cells, B-cell-depleted T cells, or PBMCs.

Germline CDR1 is KGHDR and CDR2 is SFDVKD. The CDR3 is made up of 14 amino acids. Trimming shortened V by 4 bases and J by 4 bases, and 12 bases separated the two germline ends. Under the authors' procedure: How many nucleated cells were present was estimated from reference gene primer amplification. Produced via immunoSEQ multiplex PCR; TCRdb's table is partial and in-frame only. V and J calls and clone size are copied from that table; D and trimming were computed from the DNA. The top ten hold more than 0.75% of the sample, which has about 230,000 clones, 80% to 90% seen once. The genes are TRBV24-1 and TRBJ1-2; D gene ambiguous. This clonotype was obtained from a man aged 35 to 55 with acute or convalescent COVID-19. The sample was peripheral blood. The CDR3 coding sequence is TGTGCCACCAGTGACCCGGCGGGATCCTATGGCTACACCTTC. Encoded protein: CATSDPAGSYGYTF.